A single sample gave rise to the 7 T cell receptor beta chains below, sequenced in a study of shared clonotypes between healthy human individuals. Measured with immunoSEQ multiplex PCR; TCRdb has only the in-frame clones, and not every one. Among around 2,100,000 clones listed, approximately 95% were seen once. Naive CD8 populations comprised CD45RO-negative cells positively selected for CCR7, excluding terminally differentiated effector memory CD45RA+ cells. The sequencing input was naive CD8+ T cells sorted from blood. These receptors all stem from a man aged 18 to 30 in good health.

The V call is TRBV5-1, the J call TRBJ2-1; TRBD2 matches at 8 bases. The CDR3 sequence is 14 residues long. V lost 4 bases and J lost 7; bases outside the gene matches: 7. Germline V gene sequence: CDR1 SGHRS, CDR2 YFSETQ. CDR3 nucleotide sequence: TGCGCCAGCAGCCCCCGAGCGGGGGCGAATGAGCAGTTCTTC. Translated, it gives CASSPRAGANEQFF.

The V gene is TRBV14, the J gene TRBJ1-1; D is possibly TRBD1 (5 bases). This CDR3 region has 16 residues. Trimming stripped 1 base from V and 3 bases from J, with 15 bases between. The germline V gene has CDR1 SGHDN and CDR2 FVKESK. The DNA of the CDR3 is TGTGCCAGCAGCCAAGTCGGTGAGGGGTTGGACACTGAAGCTTTCTTT. Protein: CASSQVGEGLDTEAFF. The complete variable domain, with remaining parts taken from reference TRBV14 and TRBJ1-1, reads EAGVTQFPSHSVIEKGQTVTLRCDPISGHDNLYWYRRVMGKEIKFLLHFVKESKQDESGMPNNRFLAERTGGTYSTLKVQPAELEDSGVYFCASSQVGEGLDTEAFFGQGTRLTVV.

This sequence joins TRBV11-2 and TRBJ2-7; D is undetermined. The CDR3 totals 13 residues. Germline V gene data show CDR1 as SGHAT and CDR2 as FQNNGV. With 1 base removed from V and 4 bases from J, the gap between germline ends came to 8 bases. This chain's CDR3 is CASSLVTNYEQYF. CDR3 coding DNA: TGTGCCAGCAGCTTAGTTACGAATTACGAGCAGTACTTC.

This clone was counted once. The rearrangement uses TRBV7-8 and TRBJ1-4; no definite D call. In germline, CDR1 is SGHVS, CDR2 FQNEAQ. Trimming stripped 4 bases from V and 8 bases from J, with 11 bases between. The CDR3 covers 13 residues. CDR3 bases: TGTGCCAGCAGCTCTCACTCATACGAAAAACTGTTTTTT. It specifies CASSSHSYEKLFF.

This clone was counted a few times. Other DNA sequences in this specimen translate into the identical CDR3. V is TRBV4-1 and J is TRBJ2-5; TRBD2 is a possible D gene (5 bases). Germline CDR1 MGHRA, CDR2 YSYEKL. The V and J ends lost 0 bases and 5 bases respectively, with 7 bases between them. CDR3 size: 13 residues. The CDR3 DNA follows: TGCGCCAGCAGCCAAGATTGGGAGGAGACCCAGTACTTC. Protein: CASSQDWEETQYF.

The rearrangement joins TRBV7-9 to TRBJ2-6; D is perhaps TRBD1 (5 bases). V gave up 5 bases and J gave up 1 base, with 12 bases separating them. The CDR3 sequence is 16 residues long. The germline V gene encodes CDR1 SEHNR and CDR2 FQNEAQ (reference sequence). CDR3 sequence reads: CASSLSGISGANVLTF. CDR3 bases: TGTGCCAGCAGCCTGTCAGGGATTTCTGGGGCCAACGTCCTGACTTTC.

Only one count was recorded for this clone. The chain has TRBV2 and TRBJ2-1; 7 bases match TRBD2. J gave up 0 bases and V 4 bases, and 6 bases lay outside the gene matches. The CDR3 contains 16 residues. The V gene's germline CDR1 is SNHLY and CDR2 FYNNEI. The CDR3 loop is CASSGTSESSYNEQFF. The CDR3 DNA sequence: TGTGCCAGCAGTGGCACTAGCGAGAGCTCCTACAATGAGCAGTTCTTC. Filled out from reference TRBV2 and TRBJ2-1, the complete variable domain reads EPEVTQTPSHQVTQMGQEVILRCVPISNHLYFYWYRQILGQKVEFLVSFYNNEISEKSEIFDDQFSVERPDGSNFTLKIRSTKLEDSAMYFCASSGTSESSYNEQFFGPGTRLTVL.